A selection of T cell receptor beta chains follows, all from one sample in a study of early stage breast cancer tumors. TCRdb keeps only in-frame clones here, not all; method: immunoSEQ multiplex PCR. This table holds 51,000 or so clones, approximately 83% found once. The sample comprised blood. These receptors all stem from a person between 50 and 60 years old with breast cancer. Each CDR3 is given with its conserved first and last residue. The order of the fields is V gene, D gene, clone size, J gene, CDR3 DNA, CDR3 protein. D genes are given only for firm matches. Only part of the rows carry a size: once, few, many, or a class if the clone is expanded.

>TRBV19|TRBD1|few|TRBJ1-5
TGTGCCAGTAGGACAGGGTGGAGAAGCAATCAGCCCCAGCATTTT
CASRTGWRSNQPQHF
>TRBV19|-|-|TRBJ2-7
TGTGCCAGTAGTCCCCAGACAGCCTCCTACGAGCAGTACTTC
CASSPQTASYEQYF
>TRBV7-2|-|-|TRBJ2-5
TGTGCCAGCAGCTTTAGGGGGGTGGAGACCCAGTACTTC
CASSFRGVETQYF
>TRBV10-2|-|-|TRBJ2-7
TGCGCCAGCCGACTACCCGGACGAGAGCAGTACTTC
CASRLPGREQYF
>TRBV5-6|TRBD1|-|TRBJ2-7
TGTGCCAGCAGCTTTGACAGGGGCGAGCAGTACTTC
CASSFDRGEQYF
>TRBV5-1|-|-|TRBJ2-7
TGCGCCAGCAGCCCCAACCCAACACTTACCTACGAGCAGTACTTC
CASSPNPTLTYEQYF
>TRBV7-9|-|-|TRBJ1-2
TGTGCCAGCAGCTTAGGGGATGGCTACACCTTC
CASSLGDGYTF
>TRBV7-9|-|-|TRBJ1-5
TGTGCCAGCAGCCGAGACGGGAATCAGCCCCAGCATTTT
CASSRDGNQPQHF
>TRBV4-1|-|-|TRBJ1-3
TGCGCCAGCAGCCAAGATACCGGCTTCTCTGGAAACACCATATATTTT
CASSQDTGFSGNTIYF
>TRBV4-2|-|-|TRBJ1-2
TGTGCCAGCAGCCAAGCAGGGAACCAGGGATATGGCTACACCTTC
CASSQAGNQGYGYTF
>TRBV6-1|-|-|TRBJ2-5
TGTGCCAGCAGTGAAGCATCAGGGTTCCTCCAAGAGACCCAGTACTTC
CASSEASGFLQETQYF
>TRBV7-6|TRBD1|-|TRBJ2-1
TGTGCCAGCAGCTTAGTCAGCGGACAGGGGGCCTACAATGAGCAGTTCTTC
CASSLVSGQGAYNEQFF
>TRBV5-1|TRBD1|-|TRBJ1-1
TGCGCCAGCAGCCCCGGAAGCTTTTCACAGGGGCAGACTTTAAAGAACACTGAAGCTTTCTTT
CASSPGSFSQGQTLKNTEAFF
>TRBV10-2|TRBD2|-|TRBJ2-5
TGCGCCAGCACATGGACTAGCGGGGCACAAGAGACCCAGTACTTC
CASTWTSGAQETQYF
>TRBV7-2|TRBD1|-|TRBJ2-2
TGTGCCAGCAGCTTAGTTCCAGGGGGCAACACCGGGGAGCTGTTTTTT
CASSLVPGGNTGELFF
>TRBV19|TRBD2|-|TRBJ2-3
TGTGCCAGTAGTGGGACTAGCGGGAGTAGCACAGATACGCAGTATTTT
CASSGTSGSSTDTQYF
>TRBV29-1|-|-|TRBJ2-1
TGCAGCGTGAAGACTAGTGGCAATGAGCAGTTCTTC
CSVKTSGNEQFF
>TRBV29-1|TRBD2|-|TRBJ2-3
TGCAGCGTTGTCAAAACCTTTAGCGGGGGCGATCTTGGGGCAGATACGCAGTATTTT
CSVVKTFSGGDLGADTQYF
>TRBV6-1|-|-|TRBJ2-6
TGTGCCAGCAGTGAAACGATCGACGGAATCTACTCTGGGGCCAACGTCCTGACTTTC
CASSETIDGIYSGANVLTF
>TRBV18|-|-|TRBJ2-2
TGTGCCAGCTCACCACCAGGGGAGCCCGGGGAGCTGTTTTTT
CASSPPGEPGELFF
>TRBV9|-|-|TRBJ2-7
TGTGCCAGCAGCGTTGGGATAGGCGGTACCTACGAGCAGTACTTC
CASSVGIGGTYEQYF
>TRBV14|-|-|TRBJ1-3
TGTGCCAGCAGCCAAGAAACCCAGACAGCCTCTGGAAACACCATATATTTT
CASSQETQTASGNTIYF
>TRBV2|TRBD2|-|TRBJ2-7
TGTGCCAGCAGTGATCGGACTAGCGGGAGGTACGAGCAGTACTTC
CASSDRTSGRYEQYF
>TRBV5-4|TRBD1|-|TRBJ2-5
TGTGCCAGCAGCAGCAAGGCCGACAGGGGCCGACTCCAAGAGACCCAGTACTTC
CASSSKADRGRLQETQYF
>TRBV9|TRBD1|-|TRBJ2-4
TGTGCCAGCAGCGCCTGGGACAGGGGACGGAACATTCAGTACTTC
CASSAWDRGRNIQYF
>TRBV19|TRBD1|-|TRBJ1-1
TGTGCCAGTAGTCTCGGGGACAGGAACACTGAAGCTTTCTTT
CASSLGDRNTEAFF
>TRBV28|TRBD1|-|TRBJ1-2
TGTGCCAGCAGACTCGGGACAGGGGGTGGCTACACCTTC
CASRLGTGGGYTF
>TRBV19|-|-|TRBJ2-2
TGTGCCAGTACCCCTACTTCGGGTGGGGGAACCGGGGAGCTGTTTTTT
CASTPTSGGGTGELFF
>TRBV28|-|-|TRBJ1-6
TGTGCCAGCAGTTCCCACAACTATAATTCACCCCTCCACTTT
CASSSHNYNSPLHF
>TRBV7-6|-|-|TRBJ1-3
TGTGCCAGCAGCCCTGGACCAAGAAACACCATATATTTT
CASSPGPRNTIYF
>TRBV30|TRBD2|-|TRBJ2-5
TGTGCCTGGACCGCCGCCCTAGCGGGGTCCGGGACCCAGTACTTC
CAWTAALAGSGTQYF
>TRBV7-2|-|-|TRBJ1-5
TGTGCCAGCAGCCAGACACTCGGTCAGCCCCAGCATTTT
CASSQTLGQPQHF
>TRBV27|-|once|TRBJ1-2
TGTGCCAGCAGTTATAAGGTGTCGGTCTATGGCTACACCTTC
CASSYKVSVYGYTF
>TRBV6-5|-|few|TRBJ1-1
TGTGCCAGCAGTTACTCAAGGGACACTGAAGCTTTCTTT
CASSYSRDTEAFF
>TRBV7-3|-|once|TRBJ2-3
TGTGCCAGCAGTTCAACAGGGTTGGCGAATACGCAGTATTTT
CASSSTGLANTQYF
>TRBV29-1|TRBD1|once|TRBJ1-6
TGCAGCGTACGGGACAGGGGGAATTCACCCCTCCACTTT
CSVRDRGNSPLHF
>TRBV4-3|-|-|TRBJ2-5
TGCGCCAGCAGCCAAGATTGGACGGGCCGGGAGACCCAGTACTTC
CASSQDWTGRETQYF
>TRBV9|TRBD1|-|TRBJ2-7
TGTGCCAGACCGGGACAGGGGGACGAGCAGTACTTC
CARPGQGDEQYF
>TRBV6-5|-|-|TRBJ2-2
TGTGCCAGCAGTTACCGTTCAAACACCGGGGAGCTGTTTTTT
CASSYRSNTGELFF
>TRBV27|-|-|TRBJ1-1
TGTGCCAGCAGTTTATTACAGGGAGAGAGGGCTTTCTTT
CASSLLQGERAFF
>TRBV5-6|-|-|TRBJ1-1
TGTGCCAGCAGCTCGGTGACTGAAGCTTTCTTT
CASSSVTEAFF
>TRBV18|-|-|TRBJ2-7
TGTGCCAGCTCACCCGACCGCCTGCCTCTCGCCTACGAGCAGTACTTC
CASSPDRLPLAYEQYF
>TRBV7-2|TRBD2|-|TRBJ2-7
TGTGCCAGCAGCTTAGCGAGGCGGGAGGGCTACGAGCAGTACTTC
CASSLARREGYEQYF
>TRBV15|-|-|TRBJ2-7
TGTGCCACCAGCAGAGATCCCAACAGCTACGAGCAGTACTTC
CATSRDPNSYEQYF
>TRBV28|TRBD2|-|TRBJ2-3
TGTGCCAGCCTAGCGGGGGGGCAGGTAGATACGCAGTATTTT
CASLAGGQVDTQYF
>TRBV29-1|TRBD1|-|TRBJ1-5
TGCAGCGTTAAAACAGGGGGAGGCAATCAGCCCCAGCATTTT
CSVKTGGGNQPQHF
>TRBV27|-|few|TRBJ1-2
TGTGCCAGCAGTCGGCAGGAGAACTATGGCTACACCTTC
CASSRQENYGYTF
>TRBV4-3|-|-|TRBJ2-2
TGCGCCAGCAGTTCCGGGGGTGCCGGGGGTAACACCGGGGAGCTGTTTTTT
CASSSGGAGGNTGELFF
>TRBV7-2|TRBD1|-|TRBJ1-6
TGTGCCAGCAGCCAGAGGGACAGTACTTCACCCCTCCACTTT
CASSQRDSTSPLHF
>TRBV6-5|-|-|TRBJ2-3
TGTGCCAGCAGTTACGGGGGGAGAACAGATACGCAGTATTTT
CASSYGGRTDTQYF
>TRBV18|TRBD2|few|TRBJ2-2
TGTGCCAGCTCACCGGCATGGAGCGGGGCGAACACCGGGGAGCTGTTTTTT
CASSPAWSGANTGELFF
>TRBV6-6|TRBD1|-|TRBJ1-2
TGTGCCAGCAGTTTACAGGGGCGAAGAGGCTACACCTTC
CASSLQGRRGYTF
>TRBV14|-|few|TRBJ2-2
TGTGCCAGCAGCCAAGATCGAGGGGAATCGGCGAACACCGGGGAGCTGTTTTTT
CASSQDRGESANTGELFF
>TRBV5-1|-|-|TRBJ2-7
TGCGCCAGCAGCCTTGTGGGGTCGGGCCTTCGAAGCTCCTACGAGCAGTACTTC
CASSLVGSGLRSSYEQYF
>TRBV10-3|TRBD1|-|TRBJ1-5
TGTGCCATCAGTACCGGGACAGGGGGCAATCAGCCCCAGCATTTT
CAISTGTGGNQPQHF